This T cell receptor (beta chain) was obtained from a study of blood T cell repertoires in COVID-19. TCRdb's copy holds only in-frame clones and misses some; the assay was immunoSEQ multiplex PCR. The sample consists of 380,000 or so clones, around 92% of them appearing once. Between the trimmed V and J ends, which lost 4 bases and 4 bases, there was a span of 11 bases. The CDR3 has 14 amino acids. Germline V gives CDR1 PRHDT, CDR2 FYEKMQ (reference sequence). Sequences were obtained from peripheral blood. The chain employs TRBV13 and TRBJ2-1, with TRBD1 as a possible D gene (6 bases). The clonotype was recovered from a man aged 35-49 years with acute or convalescent COVID-19. The CDR3 loop is CASSSPDRYNEQFF. The CDR3 DNA reads as TGTGCCAGCAGCTCCCCGGACAGATACAATGAGCAGTTCTTC.